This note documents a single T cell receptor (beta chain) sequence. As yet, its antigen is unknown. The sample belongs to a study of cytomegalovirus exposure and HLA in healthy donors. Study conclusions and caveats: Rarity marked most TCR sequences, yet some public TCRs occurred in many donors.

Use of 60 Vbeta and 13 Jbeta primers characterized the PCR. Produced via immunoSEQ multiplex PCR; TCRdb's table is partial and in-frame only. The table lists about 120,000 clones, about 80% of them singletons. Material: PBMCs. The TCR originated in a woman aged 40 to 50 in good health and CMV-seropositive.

The CDR3 coding sequence is TGTGCCAGCAGCCCGGAGGGGGCGCCGGGGGAGACCCAGTACTTC. Translating it yields CASSPEGAPGETQYF. The genes are TRBV9 and TRBJ2-5; maybe TRBD1 (7 bases). Germline V gives CDR1 SGDLS, CDR2 YYNGEE. V was clipped by 4 bases and J by 5 bases, with 18 bases between them. The CDR3 has 15 residues.